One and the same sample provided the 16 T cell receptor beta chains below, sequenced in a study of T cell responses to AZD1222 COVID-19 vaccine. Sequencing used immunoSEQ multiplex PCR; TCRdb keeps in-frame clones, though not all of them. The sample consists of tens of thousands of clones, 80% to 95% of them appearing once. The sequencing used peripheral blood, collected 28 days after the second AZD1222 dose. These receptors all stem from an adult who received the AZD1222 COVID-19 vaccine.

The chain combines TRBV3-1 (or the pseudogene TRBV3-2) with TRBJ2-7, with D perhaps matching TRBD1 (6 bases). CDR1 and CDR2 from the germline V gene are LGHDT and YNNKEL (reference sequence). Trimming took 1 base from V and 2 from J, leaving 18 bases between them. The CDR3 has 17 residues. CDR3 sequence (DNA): TGTGCCAGCAGCCAAGTGCGGTGGACGTGGGACACCTACGAGCAGTACTTC. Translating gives CASSQVRWTWDTYEQYF.

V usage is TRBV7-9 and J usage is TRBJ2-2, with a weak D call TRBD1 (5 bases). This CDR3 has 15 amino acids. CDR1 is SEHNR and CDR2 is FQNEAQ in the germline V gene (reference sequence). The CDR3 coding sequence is TGTGTAGTGAATGGGCCGACAGAGAACACCGGGGAGCTGTTTTTT. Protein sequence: CVVNGPTENTGELFF.

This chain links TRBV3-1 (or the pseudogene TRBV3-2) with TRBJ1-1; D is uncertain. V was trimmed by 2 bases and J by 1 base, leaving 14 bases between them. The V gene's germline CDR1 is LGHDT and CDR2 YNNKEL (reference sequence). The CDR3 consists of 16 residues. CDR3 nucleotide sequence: TGTGCCAGCAGCCAACTAAGTCGCCGCCCGAACACTGAAGCTTTCTTT. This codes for CASSQLSRRPNTEAFF.

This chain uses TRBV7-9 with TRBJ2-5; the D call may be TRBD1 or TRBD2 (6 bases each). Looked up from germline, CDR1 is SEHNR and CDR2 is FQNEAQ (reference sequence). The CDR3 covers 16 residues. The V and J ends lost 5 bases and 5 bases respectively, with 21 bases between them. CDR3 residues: CASSPGDNSRGETQYF. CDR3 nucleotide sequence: TGTGCCAGCAGCCCGGGGGACAATTCAAGGGGGGAGACCCAGTACTTC.

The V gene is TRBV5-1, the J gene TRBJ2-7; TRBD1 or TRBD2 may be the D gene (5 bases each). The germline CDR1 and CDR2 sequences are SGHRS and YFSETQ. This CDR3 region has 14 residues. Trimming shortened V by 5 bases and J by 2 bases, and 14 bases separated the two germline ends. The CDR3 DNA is TGCGCCAGCAGAGAGGGGACGCCAACCTACGAGCAGTACTTC. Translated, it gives CASREGTPTYEQYF.

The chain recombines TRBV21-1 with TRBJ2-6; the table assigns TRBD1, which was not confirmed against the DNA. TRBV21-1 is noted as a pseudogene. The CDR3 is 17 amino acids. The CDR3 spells CASSKGNRASGANVLTF. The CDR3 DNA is TGTGCCAGCAGCAAAGGGAACAGGGCCTCTGGGGCCAACGTCCTGACTTTC.

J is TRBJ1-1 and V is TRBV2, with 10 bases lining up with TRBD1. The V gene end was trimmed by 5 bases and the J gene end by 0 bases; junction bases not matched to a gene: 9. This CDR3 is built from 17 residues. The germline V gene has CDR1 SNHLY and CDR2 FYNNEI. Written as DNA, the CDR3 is TGTGCCAGCAGTTCCGGGACAGGGGCTTACATGAACACTGAAGCTTTCTTT. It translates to CASSSGTGAYMNTEAFF.

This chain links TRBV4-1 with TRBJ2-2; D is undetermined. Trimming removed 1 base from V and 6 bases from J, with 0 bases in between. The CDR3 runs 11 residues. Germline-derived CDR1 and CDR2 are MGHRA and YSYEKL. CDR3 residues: CASSQAGELFF. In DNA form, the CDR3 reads TGCGCCAGCAGCCAAGCCGGGGAGCTGTTTTTT.

The CDR3 bases are TGTGCCAGCAGCCTACGACTCCCGCCCATCCCAGATACGCAGTATTTT. This sequence encodes CASSLRLPPIPDTQYF. V usage is TRBV13 and J usage is TRBJ2-3, with D uncertain. Germline V gene lookup returns CDR1 PRHDT and CDR2 FYEKMQ (reference sequence). Trimming shortened V by 5 bases and J by 4 bases, and 19 bases separated the two germline ends. The CDR3 totals 16 residues.

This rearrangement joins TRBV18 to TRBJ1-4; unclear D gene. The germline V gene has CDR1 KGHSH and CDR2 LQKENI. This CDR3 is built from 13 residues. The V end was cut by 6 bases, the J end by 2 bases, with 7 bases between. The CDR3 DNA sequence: TGTGCCAGCTCCGTCAAGACTAATGAAAAACTGTTTTTT. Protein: CASSVKTNEKLFF.

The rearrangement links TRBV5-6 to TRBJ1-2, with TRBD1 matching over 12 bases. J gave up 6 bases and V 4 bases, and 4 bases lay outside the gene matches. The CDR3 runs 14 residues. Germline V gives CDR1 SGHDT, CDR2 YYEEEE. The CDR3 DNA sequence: TGTGCCAGCAGCCGGGGACAGGGGGCGGATGGCTACACCTTC. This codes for CASSRGQGADGYTF. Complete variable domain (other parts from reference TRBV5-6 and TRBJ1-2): DAGVTQSPTHLIKTRGQQVTLRCSPKSGHDTVSWYQQALGQGPQFIFQYYEEEERQRGNFPDRFSGHQFPNYSSELNVNALLLGDSALYLCASSRGQGADGYTFGSGTRLTVV.

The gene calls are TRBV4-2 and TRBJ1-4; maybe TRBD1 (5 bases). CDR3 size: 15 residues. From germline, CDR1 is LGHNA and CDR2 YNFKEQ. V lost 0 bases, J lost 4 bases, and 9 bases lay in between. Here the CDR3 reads CASSQDRGINEKLFF. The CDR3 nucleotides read TGTGCCAGCAGCCAAGATCGGGGGATTAATGAAAAACTGTTTTTT.

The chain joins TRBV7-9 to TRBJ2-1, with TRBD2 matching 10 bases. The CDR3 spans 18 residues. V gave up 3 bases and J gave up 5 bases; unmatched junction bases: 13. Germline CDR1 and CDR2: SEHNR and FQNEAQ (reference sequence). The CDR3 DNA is TGTGCCAGCAGCTTTTGGGTCAGCGGGGGGGATGATGACAATGAGCAGTTCTTC. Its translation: CASSFWVSGGDDDNEQFF.

The CDR3 spells CSVVDRQGFSGANVLTF. CDR3 DNA sequence: TGCAGCGTTGTAGACAGGCAGGGATTCTCTGGGGCCAACGTCCTGACTTTC. The chain uses TRBV29-1 and TRBJ2-6, with D maybe TRBD1 (6 bases). V was shortened by 4 bases and J by 0 bases, with 16 bases between the two germline ends. This CDR3 has 17 residues. Germline-derived CDR1 and CDR2 are SQVTM and ANQGSEA.

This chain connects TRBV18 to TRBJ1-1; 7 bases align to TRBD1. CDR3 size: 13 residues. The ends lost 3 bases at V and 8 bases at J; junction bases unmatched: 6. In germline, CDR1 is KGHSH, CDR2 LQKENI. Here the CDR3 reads CASSPQKDREAFF. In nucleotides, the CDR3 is TGTGCCAGCTCACCCCAGAAGGACAGGGAAGCTTTCTTT.

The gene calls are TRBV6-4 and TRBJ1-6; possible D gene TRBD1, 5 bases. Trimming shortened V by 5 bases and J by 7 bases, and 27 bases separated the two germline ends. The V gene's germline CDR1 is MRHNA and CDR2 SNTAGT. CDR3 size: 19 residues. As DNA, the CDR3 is TGTGCCAGCAGTCTTCCGCCCGGGACCCAAAAGGAACAGAATTCACCCCTCCACTTT. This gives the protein CASSLPPGTQKEQNSPLHF.